The present T cell receptor beta chain was sequenced within a study of cytomegalovirus exposure and HLA in healthy donors. Study as a whole: In a previous analysis, 117 million unique TCR beta sequences were found from 150 million to 200 million T cells.

Study-wide findings and caveats: In a later analysis, TCR beta V- and J-gene trimming was associated with a missense DCLRE1C variant.

As concerns this clone: The antigen remains undetermined.

Per the germline V gene, CDR1 is MDHEN and CDR2 is SYDVKM. Unmatched junction bases numbered 4, after V lost 5 bases and J lost 0 bases. CDR3 length: 15 residues. 60 Vbeta and 13 Jbeta primers were used in PCR. In the source study's methods: Counted up in a later analysis, unique TCR beta chains came to approximately 77 million, with some 11 million shared. The protocol was immunoSEQ multiplex PCR, while the TCRdb copy is restricted to in-frame clones and leaves out a portion. Clone size and V and J calls were adopted from that table, with D and trimming inferred from the DNA. The sample yields more than 95,000 clones, 65% to 75% seen once.

This sequence originates from a man aged 35-49 years in good health and CMV-seropositive. The genes are TRBV28 and TRBJ2-7; 10 positions agree with TRBD2. Sequenced material: PBMCs. CDR3 loop: CASSVTSGISYEQYF. CDR3 DNA sequence: TGTGCCAGCAGTGTTACTAGCGGGATCTCCTACGAGCAGTACTTC.